The 25 T cell receptor beta chains reported below all come from one sample, sequenced in a study of response to subunit inactivated influenza vaccine. TCRdb re-called the RT-PCR reads with MiXCR, one entry per CDR3 protein. The repertoire holds approximately 700,000 distinct CDR3 sequences, about 15% seen once, with around 7.3% in the top ten. The specimen comprised PBMCs from blood, sampled 14 to 15 days before vaccination. These receptors were obtained from a man aged 45-65 years who received an inactivated influenza vaccine.

This clonotype was counted ten times or more. V usage is TRBV28 and J usage is TRBJ2-5, with no clear D. This CDR3 is 12 amino acids long. Between the trimmed V and J ends, which lost 6 bases and 8 bases, there was a span of 13 bases. Germline-derived CDR1 and CDR2 are MDHEN and SYDVKM. The CDR3 sequence: CASRDVKRTQYF. CDR3 coding DNA: TGTGCCAGCAGGGACGTTAAGAGAACCCAGTACTTC.

This chain connects TRBV5-1 to TRBJ2-7, with 7 bases that match TRBD2. V trimming: 0 bases; J trimming: 2 bases; junction bases outside the gene matches: 2. Per germline, CDR1 SGHRS and CDR2 YFSETQ. The CDR3 has 14 residues. In nucleotides, the CDR3 is TGCGCCAGCAGCTTGGCAGGGACTACCTACGAGCAGTACTTC. The encoded protein is CASSLAGTTYEQYF.

This clonotype was seen only a few times. The chain carries TRBV6-2 or TRBV6-3 and TRBJ2-1; TRBD2 matches 13 bases. The CDR3 extends over 15 amino acids. From germline, CDR1 is MNHEY and CDR2 SVGEGT. V gave up 4 bases and J gave up 6 bases; unmatched junction bases: 3. CDR3 bases: TGTGCCAGCAGTTGGGGACTAGCGGGGATCAATGAGCAGTTCTTC. As protein: CASSWGLAGINEQFF.

Regarding this clonotype: The junction shows a germline mismatch at one end, possibly a read error. The chain combines TRBV19 with TRBJ2-2; D gene ambiguous. CDR1 and CDR2 (germline): LNHDA, SQIVND (reference sequence). CDR3 size: 15 residues. The CDR3 spells CSSTMTNANTGELFF. The CDR3 region has the DNA TGTTCCAGTACCATGACGAACGCGAACACCGGGGAGCTGTTTTTT.

The sample holds many counts of this clonotype. The chain couples TRBV5-5 to TRBJ2-1; TRBD2 matches 12 bases. Germline assignment: CDR1 SGHKS and CDR2 YYEKEE (reference sequence). There are 16 residues in the CDR3. The trim removed 4 bases at V and 7 bases at J, leaving 9 bases unmatched. The CDR3 DNA follows: TGTGCCAGCAGCCCCTCTAGCGGGAGGGCCGGGAATGAGCAGTTCTTC. Amino acid sequence: CASSPSSGRAGNEQFF.

V is TRBV6-6 and J is TRBJ1-1, with D possibly TRBD1 on 6 matching bases. Germline V gene lookup returns CDR1 MNHNY and CDR2 SVGAGI (reference sequence). V shed 7 bases and J shed 2 bases, with 11 bases lying between them. The CDR3 runs 13 residues. The CDR3 bases are TGTGCCAGCACCAGGGGATTTAACACTGAAGCTTTCTTT. It codes for CASTRGFNTEAFF.

About this clonotype: This CDR3 is missing its conserved last phenylalanine or tryptophan, likely due to a read error. This chain connects TRBV15 to TRBJ2-4, with 8 nucleotides matching TRBD1. CDR3 size: 19 residues. CDR1 LNHNV and CDR2 YYDKDF come from the germline V gene (reference sequence). The junction had 16 bases not matched to a gene; V was cut back by 3 bases and J by 3 bases. CDR3 in amino acids: CATSSGGQDPLEGKNIQYL. The CDR3 DNA sequence: TGTGCCACCAGCAGTGGGGGACAGGACCCTTTGGAGGGCAAAAACATTCAGTACCTC.

V gene TRBV28 combines with J gene TRBJ2-7; D remains ambiguous. Trimming removed 10 bases from V and 0 bases from J, with 16 bases in between. CDR1 and CDR2 from the germline V gene are MDHEN and SYDVKM. The CDR3 has 14 amino acids. CDR3 sequence reads: CATSLGSDSYEQYF. DNA of the CDR3: TGTGCCACCTCATTGGGGTCCGACTCCTACGAGCAGTACTTC.

The table lists this clonotype with a few counts. The rearrangement joins TRBV29-1 to TRBJ2-7; the D is unclear. CDR1 and CDR2 from the germline V gene are SQVTM and ANQGSEA. CDR3 length: 13 residues. V shed 0 bases and J shed 4 bases, with 10 bases lying between them. CDR3 nucleotide sequence: TGCAGCGTTGAAGATGGATCATCTTACGAGCAGTACTTC. It yields the protein CSVEDGSSYEQYF.

This rearrangement joins TRBV29-1 to TRBJ2-3, with TRBD2 as a possible D gene (7 bases). The V end lost 6 bases, the J end lost 1 base, and 14 bases lay between the germline ends. CDR1 is SQVTM, CDR2 ANQGSEA, per germline. There are 14 residues in the CDR3. CDR3 region: CSVLQGGGTDTQYF. CDR3 DNA sequence: TGCAGCGTCCTACAGGGAGGGGGCACAGATACGCAGTATTTT.

This clonotype was counted only a few times. The CDR3 DNA reads TGTGCCTGGAGTGTTCGAGGGCCCTTGAACACTGAAGCTTTCTTT. Translated: CAWSVRGPLNTEAFF. V usage is TRBV30 and J usage is TRBJ1-1; D not resolved. Trimming cost V 0 bases and J 0 bases, with 11 bases left between them. The CDR3 is 15 amino acids. Germline CDR1 GTSNPN, CDR2 SVGIG (reference sequence). The full variable domain, with the rest looked up from reference TRBV30 and TRBJ1-1, is SQTIHQWPATLVQPVGSPLSLECTVEGTSNPNLYWYRQAAGRGLQLLFYSVGIGQISSEVPQNLSASRPQDRQFILSSKKLLLSDSGFYLCAWSVRGPLNTEAFFGQGTRLTVV.

The chain joins TRBV28 to TRBJ2-7; TRBD1 aligns across 10 bases. Trimming removed 3 bases from V and 4 bases from J; junction bases left unmatched: 9. CDR3 length equals 16 residues. Per germline, CDR1 MDHEN and CDR2 SYDVKM. CDR3 in amino acids: CASSLGAGQGGYEQYF. As DNA, the CDR3 is TGTGCCAGCAGTTTGGGGGCTGGACAGGGGGGATACGAGCAGTACTTC.

The V call is TRBV14, the J call TRBJ2-1, with D tentatively TRBD1 (7 bases). Germline CDR1 SGHDN, CDR2 FVKESK. The CDR3 has 15 residues. Trimming removed 4 bases from V and 1 base from J, with 11 bases in between. The CDR3 sequence is CASSPQGRSYNEQFF. The CDR3 coding sequence is TGTGCCAGCAGCCCACAGGGGAGGTCCTACAATGAGCAGTTCTTC.

Ten or more counts support this clonotype. The rearrangement joins TRBV12-3 or TRBV12-4 to TRBJ2-7, with 7 bases fitting TRBD2. This CDR3 region has 15 residues. The V gene end was trimmed by 7 bases and the J gene end by 7 bases; junction bases not matched to a gene: 16. The CDR3 reads CASTPLSGSGKEQYF. The CDR3 region has the DNA TGTGCCAGCACCCCCCTGTCCGGGAGCGGGAAGGAGCAGTACTTC.

The rearrangement uses TRBV27 and TRBJ2-7; 9 bases map to TRBD1. V trimming: 5 bases; J trimming: 9 bases; junction bases outside the gene matches: 8. CDR3 size: 13 residues. Germline loops: CDR1 MNHEY, CDR2 SMNVEV (reference sequence). CDR3 coding DNA: TGTGCCAGCAGTCGGGACAGGGTGGACGGGCAGTACTTC. Translation gives CASSRDRVDGQYF.

A few counts support this clonotype. The chain combines TRBV9 with TRBJ2-3; no clear D. The germline gives CDR1 SGDLS, CDR2 YYNGEE. The CDR3 runs to 14 residues. V was pared by 3 bases and J by 2 bases, with 10 bases between. DNA of the CDR3: TGTGCCAGCAGCGGACGACCATCCACAGATACGCAGTATTTT. Its protein is CASSGRPSTDTQYF.

The V call is TRBV5-1, the J call TRBJ2-7; 7 bases align to TRBD1. Germline-derived CDR1 and CDR2 are SGHRS and YFSETQ. This CDR3 has 16 amino acids. V shed 3 bases and J 3 bases; nucleotides not matched to a gene: 12. The DNA for the CDR3 is TGCGCCAGCAGCTCCGCCCAGGGGTCAGGGGGCTACGAGCAGTACTTC. Translated: CASSSAQGSGGYEQYF.

The rearrangement uses TRBV3-1 and TRBJ2-3; no clear D gene. The CDR3 consists of 14 residues. Germline CDR1 LGHDT, CDR2 YNNKEL (reference sequence). Trimming shortened V by 3 bases and J by 3 bases, and 10 bases separated the two germline ends. The CDR3 here is CASSQGVQTDTQYF. CDR3 in DNA: TGTGCCAGCAGCCAGGGCGTGCAGACAGATACGCAGTATTTT.

The V call is TRBV29-1, the J call TRBJ2-7; the D is unclear. CDR3 length: 13 residues. CDR1 is SQVTM, CDR2 ANQGSEA, per germline. As DNA, the CDR3 is TGCAGGGGAAAGTCGGCTCCCGCCTACGAGCAGTACTTC. This sequence encodes CRGKSAPAYEQYF.

The sample holds many counts of this clonotype. This chain joins TRBV13 and TRBJ2-2, with 11 bases lining up with TRBD2. Trimming cost V 5 bases and J 2 bases; bases outside gene matches: 4. CDR3 length equals 16 residues. Per germline, CDR1 PRHDT and CDR2 FYEKMQ (reference sequence). The DNA of the CDR3 is TGTGCCAGCAGCCCCCGACTAGCGGGAAACACCGGGGAGCTGTTTTTT. Translated: CASSPRLAGNTGELFF. The complete variable domain, with remaining parts taken from reference TRBV13 and TRBJ2-2, reads AAGVIQSPRHLIKEKRETATLKCYPIPRHDTVYWYQQGPGQDPQFLISFYEKMQSDKGSIPDRFSAQQFSDYHSELNMSSLELGDSALYFCASSPRLAGNTGELFFGEGSRLTVL.

This clonotype was observed many times. The CDR3 nucleotides are TGTGCCAGCAGTGAAGCGGGCAGCACAGATACGCAGTATTTT. Translation: CASSEAGSTDTQYF. This rearrangement joins TRBV6-1 to TRBJ2-3, with no clear D. Trimming took 0 bases from V and 0 from J, leaving 4 bases between them. CDR3 length: 14 amino acids. Germline V gene sequence: CDR1 MNHNS, CDR2 SASEGT.

This clonotype was recorded at least ten times. The CDR3 protein is CASSLNELAGGYNEQFF. The CDR3 DNA reads as TGCGCCAGCAGCCTTAACGAGCTAGCGGGGGGCTACAATGAGCAGTTCTTC. The J gene is TRBJ2-1, the V gene TRBV5-1; 11 nucleotides line up with TRBD2. From germline, CDR1 is SGHRS and CDR2 YFSETQ. With 4 bases clipped from V and 3 bases from J, the junction kept 9 bases outside the gene matches. The CDR3 contains 17 residues. The whole variable domain, remainder taken from reference TRBV5-1 and TRBJ2-1, is KAGVTQTPRYLIKTRGQQVTLSCSPISGHRSVSWYQQTPGQGLQFLFEYFSETQRNKGNFPGRFSGRQFSNSRSEMNVSTLELGDSALYLCASSLNELAGGYNEQFFGPGTRLTVL.

The chain combines TRBV20-1 with TRBJ2-2, with D unclear. The germline V gene encodes CDR1 DFQATT and CDR2 SNEGSKA (reference sequence). The CDR3 length is 14 residues. V lost 5 bases and J 0 bases, leaving 10 bases between the germline ends. The DNA for the CDR3 is TGCAGTGCTCGGACCCCTCCGAACACCGGGGAGCTGTTTTTT. It is translated as CSARTPPNTGELFF.

The chain couples TRBV12-3 or TRBV12-4 to TRBJ2-1; tentative D call: TRBD1 (6 bases). The CDR3 extends over 15 amino acids. Trimming took 5 bases from V and 2 from J, leaving 13 bases between them. The CDR3 DNA reads as TGTGCCAGCAGTACGACAGGTACCGCCTACAATGAGCAGTTCTTC. Translated, it gives CASSTTGTAYNEQFF.

The chain couples TRBV7-3 to TRBJ2-3, with D unresolved. Germline CDR1 and CDR2: SGHTA and FQGTGA. Trimming left V 7 bases short and J 0 bases short, with 11 bases between. The CDR3 sequence is 14 residues long. CDR3: CASKSDISTDTQYF. In nucleotides, the CDR3 is TGTGCCAGCAAGTCCGACATAAGCACAGATACGCAGTATTTT.